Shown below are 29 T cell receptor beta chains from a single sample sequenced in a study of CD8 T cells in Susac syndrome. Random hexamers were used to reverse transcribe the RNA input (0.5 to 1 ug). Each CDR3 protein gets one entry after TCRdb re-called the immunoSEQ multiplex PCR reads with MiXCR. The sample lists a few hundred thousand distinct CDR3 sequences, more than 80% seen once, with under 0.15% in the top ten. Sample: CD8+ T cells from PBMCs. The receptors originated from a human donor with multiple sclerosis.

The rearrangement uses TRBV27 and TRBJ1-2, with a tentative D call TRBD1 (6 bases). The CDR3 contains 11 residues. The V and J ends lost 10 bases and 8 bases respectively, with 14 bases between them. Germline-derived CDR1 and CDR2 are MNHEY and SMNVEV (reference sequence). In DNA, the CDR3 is TGTGCCACCACTTCAGGGGACGGCTACACCTTC. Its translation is CATTSGDGYTF.

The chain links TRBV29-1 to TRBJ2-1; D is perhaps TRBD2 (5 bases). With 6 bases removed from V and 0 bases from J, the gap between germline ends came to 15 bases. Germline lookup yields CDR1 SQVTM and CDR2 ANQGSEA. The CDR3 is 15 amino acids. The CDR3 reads CSVPDYLSSYNEQFF. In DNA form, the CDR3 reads TGCAGCGTACCCGACTACCTAAGCTCCTACAATGAGCAGTTCTTC.

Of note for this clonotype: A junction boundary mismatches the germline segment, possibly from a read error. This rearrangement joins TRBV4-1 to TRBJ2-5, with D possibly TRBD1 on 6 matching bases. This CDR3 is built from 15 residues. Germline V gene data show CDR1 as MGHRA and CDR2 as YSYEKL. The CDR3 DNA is TGCGCCAGCAGTCAAGTCGAACAGGGAATAGAGACCCAGTACTTC. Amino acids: CASSQVEQGIETQYF.

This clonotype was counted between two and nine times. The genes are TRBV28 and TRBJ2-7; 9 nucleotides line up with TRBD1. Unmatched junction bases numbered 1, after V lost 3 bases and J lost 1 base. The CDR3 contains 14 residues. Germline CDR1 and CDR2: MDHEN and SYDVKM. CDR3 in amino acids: CASSFDRGSYEQYF. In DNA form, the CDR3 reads TGTGCCAGCAGTTTTGACAGGGGGTCCTACGAGCAGTACTTC. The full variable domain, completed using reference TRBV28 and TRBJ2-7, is DVKVTQSSRYLVKRTGEKVFLECVQDMDHENMFWYRQDPGLGLRLIYFSYDVKMKEKGDIPEGYSVSREKKERFSLILESASTNQTSMYLCASSFDRGSYEQYFGPGTRLTVT.

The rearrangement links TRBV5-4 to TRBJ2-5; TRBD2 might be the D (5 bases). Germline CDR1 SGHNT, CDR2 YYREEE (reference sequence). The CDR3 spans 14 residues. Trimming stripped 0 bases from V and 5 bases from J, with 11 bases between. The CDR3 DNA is TGTGCCAGCAGCTTGGAAGCTAGCAGGGAGACCCAGTACTTC. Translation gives CASSLEASRETQYF.

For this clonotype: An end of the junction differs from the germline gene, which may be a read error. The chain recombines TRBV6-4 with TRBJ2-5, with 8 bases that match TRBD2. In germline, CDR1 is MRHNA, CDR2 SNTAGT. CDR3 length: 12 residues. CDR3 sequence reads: CASSDGRLACSF. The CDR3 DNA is TGTGCCAGCAGCGACGGGCGACTAGCGTGTAGCTTC.

The CDR3 DNA reads TGTGCCAGCAGCTTAGTAGGGACTAGCGGGAGTGAGCAGTTCTTC. Translation gives CASSLVGTSGSEQFF. The chain recombines TRBV7-9 with TRBJ2-1; 14 bases match TRBD2. The V gene end was trimmed by 1 base and the J gene end by 9 bases; junction bases not matched to a gene: 2. Germline V gene lookup returns CDR1 SEHNR and CDR2 FQNEAQ (reference sequence). This CDR3 region has 15 residues.

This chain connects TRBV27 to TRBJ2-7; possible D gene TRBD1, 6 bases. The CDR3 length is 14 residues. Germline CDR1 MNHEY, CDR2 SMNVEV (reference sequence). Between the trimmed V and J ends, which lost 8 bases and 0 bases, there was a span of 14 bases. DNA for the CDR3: TGTGCCAGCTCGGACAGCCGAAACTCCTACGAGCAGTACTTC. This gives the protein CASSDSRNSYEQYF.

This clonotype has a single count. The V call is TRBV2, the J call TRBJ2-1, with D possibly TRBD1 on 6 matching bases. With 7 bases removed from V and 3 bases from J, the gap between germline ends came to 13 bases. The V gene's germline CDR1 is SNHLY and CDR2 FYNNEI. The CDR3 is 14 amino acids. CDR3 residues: CASTDRQSYNEQFF. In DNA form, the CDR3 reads TGTGCCAGCACTGACAGGCAGAGCTACAATGAGCAGTTCTTC.

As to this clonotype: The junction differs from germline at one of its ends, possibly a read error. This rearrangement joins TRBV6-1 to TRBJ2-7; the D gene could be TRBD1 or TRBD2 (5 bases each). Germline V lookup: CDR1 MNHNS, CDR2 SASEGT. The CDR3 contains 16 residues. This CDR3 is CAISAPTGTTHYEQYF. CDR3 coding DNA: TGTGCCATCAGTGCCCCGACCGGGACCACCCACTACGAGCAGTACTTC.

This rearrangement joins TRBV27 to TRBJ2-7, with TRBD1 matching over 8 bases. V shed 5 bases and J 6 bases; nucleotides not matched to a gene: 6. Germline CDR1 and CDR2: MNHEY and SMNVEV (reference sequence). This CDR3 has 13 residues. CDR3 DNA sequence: TGTGCCAGCAGTCAGGGGGCGCTCTCCGAGCAGTACTTC. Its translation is CASSQGALSEQYF.

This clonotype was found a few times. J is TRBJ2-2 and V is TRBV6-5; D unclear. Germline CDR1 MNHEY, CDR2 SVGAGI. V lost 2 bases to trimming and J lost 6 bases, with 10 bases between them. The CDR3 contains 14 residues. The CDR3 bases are TGTGCCAGCAGTTACACCCCCGCCGCCGGGGAGCTGTTTTTT. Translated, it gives CASSYTPAAGELFF.

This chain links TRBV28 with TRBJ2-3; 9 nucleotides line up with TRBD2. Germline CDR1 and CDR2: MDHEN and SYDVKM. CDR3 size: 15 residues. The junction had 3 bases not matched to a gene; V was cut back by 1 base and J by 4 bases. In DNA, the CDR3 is TGTGCCAGCAGTTTATTAGCGGGAGTGGCAGATACGCAGTATTTT. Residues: CASSLLAGVADTQYF.

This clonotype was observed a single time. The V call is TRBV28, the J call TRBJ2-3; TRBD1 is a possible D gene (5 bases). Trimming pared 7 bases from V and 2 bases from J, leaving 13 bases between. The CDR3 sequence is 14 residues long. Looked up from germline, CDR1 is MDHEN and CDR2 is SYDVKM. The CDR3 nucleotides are TGTGCCAGCACCATGGGGCTAATCACAGATACGCAGTATTTT. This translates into CASTMGLITDTQYF.

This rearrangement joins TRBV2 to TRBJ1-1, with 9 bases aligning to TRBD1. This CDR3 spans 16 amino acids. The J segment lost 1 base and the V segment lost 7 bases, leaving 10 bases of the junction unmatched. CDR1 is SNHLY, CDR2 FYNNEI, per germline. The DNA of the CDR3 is TGTGCCAGCACATGGACAGGGGATAGAGGGAACACTGAAGCTTTCTTT. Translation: CASTWTGDRGNTEAFF. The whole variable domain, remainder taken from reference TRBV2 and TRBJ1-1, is EPEVTQTPSHQVTQMGQEVILRCVPISNHLYFYWYRQILGQKVEFLVSFYNNEISEKSEIFDDQFSVERPDGSNFTLKIRSTKLEDSAMYFCASTWTGDRGNTEAFFGQGTRLTVV.

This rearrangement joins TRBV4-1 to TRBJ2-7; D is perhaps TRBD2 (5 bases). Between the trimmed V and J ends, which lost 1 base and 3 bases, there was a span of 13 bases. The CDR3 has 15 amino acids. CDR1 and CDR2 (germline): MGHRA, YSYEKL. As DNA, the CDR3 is TGCGCCAGCAGCCAAGCGCTAGCCGCCCTCTACGAGCAGTACTTC. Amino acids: CASSQALAALYEQYF.

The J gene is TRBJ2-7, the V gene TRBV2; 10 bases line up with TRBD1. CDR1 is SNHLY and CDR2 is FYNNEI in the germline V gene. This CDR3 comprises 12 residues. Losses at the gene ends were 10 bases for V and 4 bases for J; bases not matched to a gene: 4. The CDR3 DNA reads TGTGCCACGAGACAGGGGGCATACGAGCAGTACTTC. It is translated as CATRQGAYEQYF.

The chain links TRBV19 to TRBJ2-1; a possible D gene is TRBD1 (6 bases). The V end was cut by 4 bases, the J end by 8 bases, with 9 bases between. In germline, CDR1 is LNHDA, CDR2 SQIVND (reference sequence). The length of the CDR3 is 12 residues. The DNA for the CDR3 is TGTGCCAGTAGTACGTACAGGGATGAGCAGTTCTTC. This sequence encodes CASSTYRDEQFF. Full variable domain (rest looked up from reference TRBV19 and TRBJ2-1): DGGITQSPKYLFRKEGQNVTLSCEQNLNHDAMYWYRQDPGQGLRLIYYSQIVNDFQKGDIAEGYSVSREKKESFPLTVTSAQKNPTAFYLCASSTYRDEQFFGPGTRLTVL.

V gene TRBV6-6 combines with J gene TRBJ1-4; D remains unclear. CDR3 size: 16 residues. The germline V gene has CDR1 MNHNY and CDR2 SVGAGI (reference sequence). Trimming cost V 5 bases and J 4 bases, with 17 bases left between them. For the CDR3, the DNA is TGTGCCAGCAGTCGAGCCGGAACCGGGCATAATGAAAAACTGTTTTTT. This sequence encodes CASSRAGTGHNEKLFF.

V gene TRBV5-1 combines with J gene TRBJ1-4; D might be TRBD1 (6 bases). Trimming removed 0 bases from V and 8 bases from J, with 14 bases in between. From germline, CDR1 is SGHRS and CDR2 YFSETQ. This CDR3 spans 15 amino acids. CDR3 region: CASSLETGMGEKLFF. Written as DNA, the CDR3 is TGCGCCAGCAGCTTGGAAACAGGGATGGGCGAAAAACTGTTTTTT.

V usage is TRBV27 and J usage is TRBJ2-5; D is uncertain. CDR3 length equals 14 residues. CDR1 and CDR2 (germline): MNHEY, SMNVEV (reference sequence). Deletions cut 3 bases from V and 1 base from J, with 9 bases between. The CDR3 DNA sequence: TGTGCCAGCAGTTTCAGTGGAGCCCAAGAGACCCAGTACTTC. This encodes CASSFSGAQETQYF.

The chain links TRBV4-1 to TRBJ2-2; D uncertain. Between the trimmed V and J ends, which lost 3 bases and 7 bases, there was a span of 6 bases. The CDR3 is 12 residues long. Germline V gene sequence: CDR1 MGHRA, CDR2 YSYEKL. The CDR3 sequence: CASSQPNGELFF. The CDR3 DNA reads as TGCGCCAGCAGCCAGCCGAACGGGGAGCTGTTTTTT.

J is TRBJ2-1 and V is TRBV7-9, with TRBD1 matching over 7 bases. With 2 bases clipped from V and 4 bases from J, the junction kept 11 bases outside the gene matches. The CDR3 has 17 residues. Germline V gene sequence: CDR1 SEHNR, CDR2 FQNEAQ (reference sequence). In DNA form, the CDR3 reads TGTGCCAGCAGCTTACCTAGACAGGGTACTTTTTACAATGAGCAGTTCTTC. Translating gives CASSLPRQGTFYNEQFF.

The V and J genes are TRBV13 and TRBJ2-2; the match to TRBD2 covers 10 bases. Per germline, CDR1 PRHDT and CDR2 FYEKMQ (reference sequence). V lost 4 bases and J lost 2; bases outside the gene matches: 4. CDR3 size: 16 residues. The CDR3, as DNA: TGTGCCAGCAGCTCGGAACTAGCGGGAAACACCGGGGAGCTGTTTTTT. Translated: CASSSELAGNTGELFF.

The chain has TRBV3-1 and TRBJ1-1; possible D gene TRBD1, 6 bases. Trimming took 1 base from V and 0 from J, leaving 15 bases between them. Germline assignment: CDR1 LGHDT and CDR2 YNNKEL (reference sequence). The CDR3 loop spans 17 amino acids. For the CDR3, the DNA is TGTGCCAGCAGCCAAGGGCAGGGGAGGGAGATGAACACTGAAGCTTTCTTT. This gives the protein CASSQGQGREMNTEAFF.

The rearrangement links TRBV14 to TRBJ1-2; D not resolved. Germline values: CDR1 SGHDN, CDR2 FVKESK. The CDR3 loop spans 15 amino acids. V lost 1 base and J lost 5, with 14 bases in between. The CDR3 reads CASSQGIVGPYGYTF. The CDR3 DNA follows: TGTGCCAGCAGCCAAGGGATCGTCGGGCCGTATGGCTACACCTTC.

CDR3 loop: CASSPRLVGGGLDEQFF. CDR3 DNA sequence: TGTGCCAGCAGCCCGAGGCTTGTAGGTGGTGGTCTCGATGAGCAGTTCTTC. The chain couples TRBV11-2 to TRBJ2-1, with D uncertain. The CDR3 runs 17 residues. Germline-derived CDR1 and CDR2 are SGHAT and FQNNGV. V was shortened by 5 bases and J by 8 bases, with 25 bases between the two germline ends.

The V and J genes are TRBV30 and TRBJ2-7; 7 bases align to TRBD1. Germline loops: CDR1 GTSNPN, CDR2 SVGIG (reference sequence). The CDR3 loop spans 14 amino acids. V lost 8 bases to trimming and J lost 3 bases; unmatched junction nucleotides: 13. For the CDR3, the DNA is TGTGCCGTATCCACCCGGAACAGGGGCTACGAGCAGTACTTC. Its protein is CAVSTRNRGYEQYF.

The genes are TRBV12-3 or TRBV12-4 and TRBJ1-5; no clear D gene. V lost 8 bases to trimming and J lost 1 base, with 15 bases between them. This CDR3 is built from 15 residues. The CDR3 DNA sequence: TGTGCCAGCGCATCGGAGGCGGCGAGCAATCAGCCCCAGCATTTT. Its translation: CASASEAASNQPQHF.